The TCR beta chain under discussion was sequenced for a study of T cell responses to AZD1222 COVID-19 vaccine. Points from the study as a whole: Repertoire samples came only from after the peak T cell response. Clonal diversity was possibly underestimated, and white British individuals and females predominated among donors. Recipients of AZD1222 seropositive at baseline numbered only 5 or 6. Spike-specific TCR breadth and depth went up after people got two AZD1222 doses.

Here immunoSEQ multiplex PCR was the method, and the copy in TCRdb shows in-frame clones only, minus some. Here the sample spans some 130,000 clones, roughly 80% being singletons. Germline values: CDR1 LNHDA, CDR2 SQIVND (reference sequence). The V end was cut by 7 bases, the J end by 1 base, with 13 bases between. The CDR3 runs to 14 residues. This clone was detected only a few times. Its cognate antigen is unknown. The clonotype was recovered from an adult in good health. The sequencing used peripheral blood, collected on day 0 of AZD1222 vaccination. The chain couples TRBV19 to TRBJ1-1; D is unresolved. CDR3 residues: CASKRQLRNTEAFF. The CDR3, as DNA: TGTGCCAGTAAACGCCAGTTGAGGAACACTGAAGCTTTCTTT.